Shown below are 20 T cell receptor beta chains from a single sample sequenced in a study. TCRdb re-derived calls from the RT-PCR reads in MiXCR, one entry per CDR3 protein. The sample gives approximately 720,000 distinct CDR3 sequences, approximately 15% of which show up once; just over 3.5% is in the top ten. The sample comprised memory CD4+ T cells from blood. Every receptor here comes from a female donor in good health, serving as a healthy control.

V is TRBV6-6 and J is TRBJ2-5; possibly TRBD1 or TRBD2 for D (5 bases each). V was cut by 4 bases and J by 4 bases, with 13 bases left in between. Per germline, CDR1 MNHNY and CDR2 SVGAGI (reference sequence). This CDR3 spans 14 amino acids. The CDR3 DNA reads TGTGCCAGCAGTTCCGGGGCGGCAGGAGAGACCCAGTACTTC. The encoded protein is CASSSGAAGETQYF.

There are a few counts of this clonotype. The J gene is TRBJ2-5, the V gene TRBV20-1; 13 bases are shared with TRBD2. Germline loops: CDR1 DFQATT, CDR2 SNEGSKA (reference sequence). Trimming removed 6 bases from V and 5 bases from J; junction bases left unmatched: 6. This CDR3 region has 14 residues. This chain's CDR3 is CSAKATSGRETQYF. The CDR3 region has the DNA TGCAGTGCCAAAGCGACTAGCGGGAGGGAGACCCAGTACTTC.

The chain uses TRBV18 and TRBJ1-3; unclear D gene. This CDR3 has 17 residues. Trimming left V 6 bases short and J 0 bases short, with 18 bases between. Germline CDR1 and CDR2: KGHSH and LQKENI. The CDR3 region has the DNA TGTGCCAGCTCCCCCCAGGCAATCGACATCTCTGGAAACACCATATATTTT. Protein sequence: CASSPQAIDISGNTIYF.

There are many counts of this clonotype. One junction end disagrees with the germline gene, perhaps due to a read error. This CDR3 is CASSVTGTGRTEAFF. The CDR3 DNA reads as TGTGCCAGCAGCGTAACGGGGACAGGGAGGACTGAAGCTTTCTTT. This sequence joins TRBV7-3 and TRBJ1-1, with TRBD1 matching over 9 bases. CDR3 length: 15 residues. Germline V lookup: CDR1 SGHTA, CDR2 FQGTGA.

This clonotype was detected many times. The gene calls are TRBV27 and TRBJ1-2; no definite D call. The CDR3 loop spans 12 amino acids. CDR1 is MNHEY and CDR2 is SMNVEV in the germline V gene (reference sequence). With 5 bases removed from V and 4 bases from J, the gap between germline ends came to 8 bases. CDR3 region: CASSPYPYGYTF. The CDR3 bases are TGTGCCAGCAGTCCATATCCCTATGGCTACACCTTC.

The chain employs TRBV7-2 and TRBJ1-6; 10 bases match TRBD1. V lost 3 bases and J lost 8; bases outside the gene matches: 4. Germline V gene lookup returns CDR1 SGHTA and CDR2 FQGNSA. CDR3 size: 15 residues. The CDR3 nucleotides are TGTGCCAGCAGCTTTCGGGGGACAGGGGATTCACCCCTCCACTTT. Its protein is CASSFRGTGDSPLHF.

The rearrangement links TRBV7-3 to TRBJ2-1; 7 nucleotides line up with TRBD1. The CDR3 is 13 amino acids. Germline CDR1 SGHTA, CDR2 FQGTGA. Trimming took 6 bases from V and 7 from J; bases not matched to a gene: 6. The chain's CDR3 is CASRLTQGNEQFF. In DNA, the CDR3 is TGTGCCAGCAGACTAACACAGGGGAATGAGCAGTTCTTC.

This clonotype was seen at least ten times. This chain connects TRBV10-2 to TRBJ1-6; D is undetermined. The CDR3 consists of 13 residues. The germline V and J ends were trimmed by 6 bases and 7 bases, with 10 bases remaining between them. CDR1 and CDR2 from the germline V gene are WSHSY and SAAADI. In DNA, the CDR3 is TGCGCCAGCAGATCCCAGGCAAATTCACCCCTCCACTTT. It specifies CASRSQANSPLHF.

There are a few counts of this clonotype. Here the CDR3 reads CASSDPDGHYF. CDR3 nucleotide sequence: TGTGCCAGCAGTGACCCCGACGGACACTACTTC. The V gene is TRBV6-2 or TRBV6-3, the J gene TRBJ2-7; D is perhaps TRBD1 (5 bases). Trimming took 5 bases from V and 13 from J, leaving 15 bases between them. CDR1 and CDR2 (germline): MNHEY, SVGEGT. The CDR3 contains 11 residues.

This clonotype was recorded once. The J gene is TRBJ1-5, the V gene TRBV6-1, with 7 bases matching TRBD1. With V trimmed by 2 bases and J by 5 bases, 3 bases remained unmatched. The CDR3 loop spans 14 amino acids. The germline V gene has CDR1 MNHNS and CDR2 SASEGT. The CDR3: CASSEIGGYQPQHF. CDR3 in DNA: TGTGCCAGCAGTGAAATAGGGGGCTATCAGCCCCAGCATTTT.

At least ten counts were recorded for this clonotype. The chain is built from TRBV6-2 or TRBV6-3 and TRBJ2-7, with TRBD2 matching 9 bases. V lost 7 bases to trimming and J lost 0 bases; unmatched junction nucleotides: 7. The germline V gene encodes CDR1 MNHEY and CDR2 SVGEGT. This CDR3 spans 15 amino acids. CDR3 residues: CASTDPAGGSYEQYF. The CDR3 DNA is TGTGCCAGCACCGACCCAGCGGGAGGCTCCTACGAGCAGTACTTC.

This clonotype was detected many times. This chain connects TRBV20-1 to TRBJ2-1; 9 bases are a match to TRBD1. This CDR3 region has 15 residues. The junction had 8 bases not matched to a gene; V was cut back by 3 bases and J by 5 bases. Germline V gene data show CDR1 as DFQATT and CDR2 as SNEGSKA (reference sequence). The CDR3 region is CSASSRDRANNEQFF. The CDR3 DNA is TGCAGTGCTAGTAGCCGGGACAGGGCCAACAATGAGCAGTTCTTC.

The chain combines TRBV6-2 or TRBV6-3 with TRBJ2-1; 8 bases map to TRBD1. Looked up from germline, CDR1 is MNHEY and CDR2 is SVGEGT. CDR3 size: 14 residues. J lost 6 bases, V lost 2 bases, and 3 bases had no gene match. The CDR3 bases are TGTGCCAGCAGTTACCCAACAGGGGGCAATGAGCAGTTCTTC. This translates into CASSYPTGGNEQFF.

The chain joins TRBV6-5 to TRBJ2-7; possibly TRBD1 for D (6 bases). The germline V gene encodes CDR1 MNHEY and CDR2 SVGAGI. The CDR3 runs to 15 residues. V lost 6 bases, J lost 5 bases, and 20 bases lay in between. The DNA for the CDR3 is TGTGCCAGCAGCCCTAACCGGGACACCTATCACGAGCAGTACTTC. Translated, it gives CASSPNRDTYHEQYF.

This clonotype was seen once. The chain joins TRBV7-9 to TRBJ1-4; D uncertain. CDR1 is SEHNR and CDR2 is FQNEAQ in the germline V gene (reference sequence). Trimming shortened V by 11 bases and J by 0 bases, and 13 bases separated the two germline ends. The CDR3 runs 14 residues. CDR3: CALQKGSTNEKLFF. In DNA, the CDR3 is TGTGCCTTGCAGAAAGGGTCAACTAATGAAAAACTGTTTTTT.

This clonotype was seen a handful of times. The chain has TRBV11-1 and TRBJ2-1; D might be TRBD1 or TRBD2, each matching 5 bases. Germline V CDR1 and CDR2: SGHAT, FQDESV (reference sequence). CDR3 size: 16 residues. V lost 4 bases and J lost 6, with 19 bases in between. The CDR3 DNA reads as TGTGCCAGCAGCTCCGGGGCAGGGCTTCAATTCAATGAGCAGTTCTTC. Protein sequence: CASSSGAGLQFNEQFF. Variable domain in full (rest from reference TRBV11-1 and TRBJ2-1): EAEVAQSPRYKITEKSQAVAFWCDPISGHATLYWYRQILGQGPELLVQFQDESVVDDSQLPKDRFSAERLKGVDSTLKIQPAELGDSAMYLCASSSGAGLQFNEQFFGPGTRLTVL.

This clonotype was counted at least ten times. The genes are TRBV7-2 and TRBJ1-1, with 8 bases lining up with TRBD1. V was clipped by 8 bases and J by 4 bases; unmatched bases: 6. The CDR3 sequence is 13 residues long. Germline CDR1 and CDR2: SGHTA and FQGNSA. The CDR3 reads CASGDRMVTEAFF. In DNA form, the CDR3 reads TGTGCCAGCGGGGACAGGATGGTCACTGAAGCTTTCTTT.

The V gene is TRBV9, the J gene TRBJ2-3; 9 bases agree with TRBD2. The CDR3 sequence is 18 residues long. The V and J ends lost 1 base and 0 bases, in that order; junction bases with no gene match: 9. Germline loops: CDR1 SGDLS, CDR2 YYNGEE. CDR3 sequence reads: CASSVTSWSGGSTDTQYF. CDR3 DNA sequence: TGTGCCAGCAGCGTAACCTCCTGGAGCGGGGGGAGCACAGATACGCAGTATTTT.

The rearrangement uses TRBV12-3 or TRBV12-4 and TRBJ2-6; TRBD2 might be the D (6 bases). The CDR3 consists of 19 residues. V was shortened by 3 bases and J by 0 bases, with 18 bases between the two germline ends. The CDR3 loop reads CASSLWSMGGYSGANVLTF. As DNA, the CDR3 is TGTGCCAGCAGTTTGTGGTCAATGGGGGGATACTCTGGGGCCAACGTCCTGACTTTC.

The sample holds a few counts of this clonotype. The genes are TRBV10-3 and TRBJ1-6, with 9 bases fitting TRBD1. With V trimmed by 3 bases and J by 10 bases, 7 bases remained unmatched. This CDR3 has 15 residues. Germline CDR1 ENHRY, CDR2 SYGVKD. CDR3 bases: TGTGCCATCAGTGATACTGGACAGGGGCGGTCACCCCTCCACTTT. This translates into CAISDTGQGRSPLHF.